A selection of T cell receptor beta chains follows, all from one sample in a study of blood T cell repertoires in COVID-19. Assay used: immunoSEQ multiplex PCR; TCRdb lists only in-frame clones, some missing. The sample gives 200,000 to 250,000 clones, about 82% of which show up once; about 12% is in the top ten. The specimen was peripheral blood. Every receptor here comes from a man of 80 years or more with acute or convalescent COVID-19. CDR3s include the opening cysteine and the closing phenylalanine or tryptophan. Each record gives: clone size, J gene, V gene, D gene, CDR3 DNA, CDR3 protein. A D gene is named only where the DNA matches it firmly. Clone sizes are given selectively: once, few, many, or a class where the clone is expanded.

>few|TRBJ1-2|TRBV28|TRBD1
TGTGCCAGCAGCTCCGGACAGGGGGCGGGGAAGCACTATGGCTACACCTTC
CASSSGQGAGKHYGYTF
>-|TRBJ2-1|TRBV19|-
TGTGCCAGTGCCCTCCCCCCCCGGAGCGGATCCTACAATGAGCAGTTCTTC
CASALPPRSGSYNEQFF
>-|TRBJ1-2|TRBV18|TRBD1
TGTGCCAGCTCACCAAGGCCAGGACAGGGTTTTGGTGGCTACACCTTC
CASSPRPGQGFGGYTF
>-|TRBJ1-1|TRBV4-2|-
TGTGCCAGCAAGCCCCCAGGGAAAGAAATCGCTGAAGCTTTCTTT
CASKPPGKEIAEAFF
>-|TRBJ2-5|TRBV7-2|TRBD2
TGTGCCAGCAGCCAGGGGACTAGTATAGAGACCCAGTACTTC
CASSQGTSIETQYF
>-|TRBJ2-5|TRBV5-1|TRBD1
TGCGCCAGCAGCTTGCTCGACAGGGGTCTCACGTACTTC
CASSLLDRGLTYF
>-|TRBJ2-1|TRBV3-1/TRBV3-2|-
TGTGCCAGCAGCCGGCTCGCTGCCAATGAGCAGTTCTTC
CASSRLAANEQFF
>-|TRBJ2-3|TRBV19|TRBD2
TGTGCCAGTAGTATAGATTGGGGACTAGCACGGGATACGCAGTATTTT
CASSIDWGLARDTQYF
>-|TRBJ1-2|TRBV7-9|-
TGTGCCAGCAGCTTATCTGGCCGGGTCGAAGACTACACCTTC
CASSLSGRVEDYTF
>-|TRBJ2-2|TRBV12-5|-
TGTGCTAGTGGTTTGGCAGGGGCTGGGGAGCTGTTTTTT
CASGLAGAGELFF
>-|TRBJ1-5|TRBV19|-
TGTGCCAGTAATACAGGTATGGGTCAGCCCCAGCATTTT
CASNTGMGQPQHF
>-|TRBJ2-3|TRBV28|-
TGTGCCAGCCTGTCGAGTCTGGATACGCAGTATTTT
CASLSSLDTQYF
>-|TRBJ1-5|TRBV10-3|-
TGTGCCATCAGTGAGGGAGATCATAGCAATCAGCCCCAGCATTTT
CAISEGDHSNQPQHF
>once|TRBJ2-5|TRBV5-8|TRBD2
TGTGCCAGCACCATTGTCTCGAGGCGGGGGTGGAATGGGGAGACCCAGTACTTC
CASTIVSRRGWNGETQYF
>-|TRBJ2-3|TRBV15|TRBD1
TGTGCCACCAGCAGAGGTCCCCCGGGACAGGGGGGCACAGATACGCAGTATTTT
CATSRGPPGQGGTDTQYF
>-|TRBJ2-3|TRBV19|-
TGTGCCAGTAGTTTCCAGGCCGCCCCTGACACAGATACGCAGTATTTT
CASSFQAAPDTDTQYF
>-|TRBJ1-2|TRBV7-9|-
TGTGCCAGCAGCCGGTCGACAGCCTTTCTAAACTATGGCTACACCTTC
CASSRSTAFLNYGYTF
>-|TRBJ1-1|TRBV2|TRBD1
TGTGCCAGCAGGTGGACAGGGAACACTGAAGCTTTCTTT
CASRWTGNTEAFF
>-|TRBJ1-3|TRBV5-1|-
TGCGCCAGCAGCCCGACAGCTATCGGAAACACCATATATTTT
CASSPTAIGNTIYF
>-|TRBJ1-1|TRBV25-1|TRBD1
TGTGCCAGCAGTGCCGGGACAGGGGGGAACACTGAAGCTTTCTTT
CASSAGTGGNTEAFF
>-|TRBJ1-1|TRBV4-2|-
TGTGCCAGCAGCGAAGGGCAGGGGTCGAACACTGAAGCTTTCTTT
CASSEGQGSNTEAFF
>-|TRBJ2-3|TRBV2|TRBD1
TGTGCCAGCAGTGTACGGACAGGGGCAGATACGCAGTATTTT
CASSVRTGADTQYF
>-|TRBJ2-1|TRBV28|TRBD2
TGTGCCAGCAGGGGCTCGGCGGGAGGTTCCTACAATGAGCAGTTCTTC
CASRGSAGGSYNEQFF
>once|TRBJ1-5|TRBV19|-
TGTGCCAGTAGCTCTGGAACTCCAGGTAGAAGCAATCAGCCCCAGCATTTT
CASSSGTPGRSNQPQHF
>-|TRBJ1-6|TRBV4-3|-
TGCGCCAGCAGCCAGGAATCGACGGGACCCGCGGGGTCACCCCTCCACTTT
CASSQESTGPAGSPLHF
>-|TRBJ1-2|TRBV5-6|-
TGTGCCAGCAGCTTGCAAGGGGTCCTCTATGGCTACACCTTC
CASSLQGVLYGYTF
>-|TRBJ1-3|TRBV21-1|-
TGTGCCGACCAGAGGGGGCCTGGAAACACCATATATTTT
CADQRGPGNTIYF
>-|TRBJ1-2|TRBV14|-
TGTGCCAGCAGCCAAGACGGGAATGGCTACACCTTC
CASSQDGNGYTF
>-|TRBJ2-1|TRBV3-1/TRBV3-2|TRBD1
TGTGCCAGCAGCCAAGGGGCAGGGGGCTCCGGCAATGAGCAGTTCTTC
CASSQGAGGSGNEQFF
>-|TRBJ2-7|TRBV9|-
TGTGCCAGCAGCGTAGGGGCTTCCTACTCCTACGAGCAGTACTTC
CASSVGASYSYEQYF
>-|TRBJ1-4|TRBV27|-
TGTGCCAGCAGTTTCACCGCCCGGGGGAAGGGTGAAAAACTGTTTTTT
CASSFTARGKGEKLFF
>-|TRBJ2-1|TRBV5-1|-
TGCGCCAGTAGAGCGACCCTCAGTGGGAGTGATGAGCAGTTCTTC
CASRATLSGSDEQFF
>-|TRBJ1-1|TRBV28|-
TGTGCCAGCAGTTTTGTACAGTTGAACACTGAAGCTTTCTTT
CASSFVQLNTEAFF
>-|TRBJ2-1|TRBV6-5|-
TGTGCCAGCAGTCTCCTGACGGGGTGGGGTGAGCAGTTCTTC
CASSLLTGWGEQFF
>-|TRBJ2-7|TRBV5-1|TRBD1
TGCGCCAGCAGCTGGTTGGGGACAGTCTCCTACGAGCAGTACTTC
CASSWLGTVSYEQYF
>-|TRBJ1-2|TRBV3-1/TRBV3-2|-
TGTGCCAGCAGTCGGACAGCTAACTATGGCTACACCTTC
CASSRTANYGYTF
>-|TRBJ1-3|TRBV15|-
TGTGCCACCAGCAGAGATTTTACAGGGATCGGAAACACCATATATTTT
CATSRDFTGIGNTIYF
>-|TRBJ1-5|TRBV7-8|TRBD1
TGTGCCAGCAGCTCGGGACAGGGCAGCAATCAGCCCCAGCATTTT
CASSSGQGSNQPQHF
>-|TRBJ2-1|TRBV7-2|-
TGTGCCAGCAGCTTCAGGGTCGGCGAGCAGTTCTTC
CASSFRVGEQFF
>-|TRBJ2-7|TRBV6-2/TRBV6-3|-
TGTGCCAGCAGTCCGGACATCTCCTACGAGCAGTACTTC
CASSPDISYEQYF
>-|TRBJ1-1|TRBV18|-
TGTGCCAGCTCACCTCAACAGGGCCCCATGGCTGAAGCTTTCTTT
CASSPQQGPMAEAFF
>few|TRBJ1-4|TRBV5-1|-
TGCGCCAGCAGCCGGGGGGGTGCTGAAAAACTGTTTTTT
CASSRGGAEKLFF
>-|TRBJ1-1|TRBV6-5|-
TGTGCCAGCAGTTTCCCCGGGGGGGGCTTCACTGAAGCTTTCTTT
CASSFPGGGFTEAFF
>-|TRBJ2-1|TRBV5-1|TRBD1
TGCGCCAGCAGCTCTGATACCGGGACAGGGTGGAATGAGCAGTTCTTC
CASSSDTGTGWNEQFF
>once|TRBJ1-2|TRBV28|TRBD1
TGTGCCAGCACTACTCACAGGGGAAGCGGCTACACCTTC
CASTTHRGSGYTF
>-|TRBJ2-5|TRBV6-5|-
TGTGCCAGCGGCAGAAGCGGGGAGACCCAGTACTTC
CASGRSGETQYF
>-|TRBJ2-2|TRBV5-1|-
TGCGCCAGCAGCTCCCAGGGGACCGGGGAGCTGTTTTTT
CASSSQGTGELFF
>-|TRBJ1-1|TRBV5-4|TRBD1
TGTGCCAGCAGCGGGACAGCGAACACTGAAGCTTTCTTT
CASSGTANTEAFF
>-|TRBJ1-2|TRBV2|-
TGTGCCAGCAGTCTGCGACAGGATCCCTATGGCTACACCTTC
CASSLRQDPYGYTF
>-|TRBJ1-6|TRBV13|TRBD1
TGTGCCAGCAGCGTACAGGGGGCAGAGAATTCACCCCTCCACTTT
CASSVQGAENSPLHF
>-|TRBJ2-7|TRBV5-1|-
TGCGCCAGCAGCCCCGAGGCCGGATCCTACGAGCAGTACTTC
CASSPEAGSYEQYF
>-|TRBJ2-1|TRBV6-5|TRBD2
TGTGCCAGCAGCTCCAGACTAGCGGGGGGGCAGTTCTTC
CASSSRLAGGQFF
>-|TRBJ1-5|TRBV24-1|TRBD1
TGTGCCACCAGTGATCCTCGGGACAGGTGGGATCAGCCCCAGCATTTT
CATSDPRDRWDQPQHF
>-|TRBJ1-5|TRBV28|TRBD1
TGTGCCAGCAGTTTATACAGGGGAGGTCAGCCCCAGCATTTT
CASSLYRGGQPQHF
>-|TRBJ1-6|TRBV5-8|-
TGTGCCAGCAGCCACCTTAGAAGCTCCTATAATTCACCCCTCCACTTT
CASSHLRSSYNSPLHF
>-|TRBJ1-1|TRBV7-9|-
TGTGCCAGCAGCCCTAGGGGGGGATTGGGCAGCGGGAACACTGAAGCTTTCTTT
CASSPRGGLGSGNTEAFF
>-|TRBJ1-1|TRBV3-1/TRBV3-2|-
TGTGCCAGCAGCCAAGACAGGGCTCTTGCTGAAGCTTTCTTT
CASSQDRALAEAFF
>-|TRBJ2-1|TRBV14|TRBD2
TGTGCCAGCAGCCAAGATAAAACTAGCGGGAGGATGTACAATGAGCAGTTCTTC
CASSQDKTSGRMYNEQFF
>-|TRBJ1-4|TRBV2|-
TGTGCCAGCAGACAGGGATTTGAAAAACTGTTTTTT
CASRQGFEKLFF
>-|TRBJ1-5|TRBV24-1|-
TGTGCCACCTCGCGGGGGGCTAGCAATCAGCCCCAGCATTTT
CATSRGASNQPQHF